The table lists the clone carrying this TCR beta chain with many counts. Its antigen is as yet unknown. Sequencing ends 3 residues short of the CDR3 end; the germline J gene provides the rest. Germline V gene data show CDR1 as KGHSH and CDR2 as LQKENI. Germline trimming cut 0 bases from V and 6 bases from J; bases unmatched to any gene: 8. CDR3 length: 16 residues. This record comes from a study of T cell clonality in common variable immunodeficiency. Sequencing input was equivalent genomic DNA from CVID and controls. Repertoires were generated with immunoSEQ multiplex PCR, while TCRdb's copy carries only in-frame clones and drops some. The sample contains tens of thousands of clones, none of them singletons. Study-level findings and limits: Fewer deletions and N-nucleotide insertions were reportedly seen in common variable immunodeficiency TCR beta sequences. CVID subjects shared fewer TCRbeta clones than healthy controls did.

The V gene is TRBV18, the J gene TRBJ2-1, with 7 bases lining up with TRBD2. The receptor was isolated from a person between 18 and 70 years old in good health. Sequencing was performed on peripheral blood mononuclear cells. The chain's CDR3 is CASSPPGLGIGNEQFF. The covered CDR3 bases are TGTGCCAGCTCACCACCCGGACTAGGGATTGGCAATGAG.